This is a list of T cell receptor beta chains from one sample in a study of CD8 T cells in ankylosing spondylitis. TCRdb processed the 5' RACE reads anew with MiXCR; each CDR3 protein has one entry. Of 100,000 to 150,000 distinct CDR3 sequences in the sample, roughly 17% were seen once. The sample was blood, either unsorted or a sorted T cell fraction (not recorded which). The receptors derive from a male donor with ankylosing spondylitis. Both conserved end residues are part of each CDR3. A D gene is named only where the DNA matches it firmly. The listing skips clone size in some rows; elsewhere it reads once, few, many or a size class.

v_gene	j_gene	abundance	d_gene	CDR3nt	CDR3aa
TRBV6-6	TRBJ1-1	NA	NA	TGTGCCAGCACCGCCTTTGGCACTGAAGCTTTCTTT	CASTAFGTEAFF
TRBV20-1	TRBJ2-7	NA	NA	TGCAGTGCTAGAGATCTCAGGGGCTACGAGCAGTACTTC	CSARDLRGYEQYF
TRBV12-3/TRBV12-4	TRBJ2-7	NA	TRBD2	TGTGCCAGCAGGGCTAGCGGGAGCTCCTACGAGCAGTACTTC	CASRASGSSYEQYF
TRBV28	TRBJ1-5	few	TRBD1	TGTGCCAGCAGTCTGACAGGGCAATATAGCAATCAGCCCCAGCATTTT	CASSLTGQYSNQPQHF
TRBV7-6	TRBJ2-1	few	TRBD2	TGTGCCAGCAGCACAGGGACTAGCGGGAGCGTCTCCTACAATGAGCAGTTCTTC	CASSTGTSGSVSYNEQFF
TRBV12-3/TRBV12-4	TRBJ1-6	few	NA	TGTGCCAGCAGTTTTTCTGGCCCCAATTCACCCCTCCACTTT	CASSFSGPNSPLHF
TRBV29-1	TRBJ2-6	few	TRBD2	TGCAGCGTTGTAGAGCGGGAGGGGGCTGGGGCCAACGTCCTGACTTTC	CSVVEREGAGANVLTF
TRBV30	TRBJ2-1	NA	NA	TGTGCCTTGAGACAGGCCACAACTAATGAGCAGTTCTTC	CALRQATTNEQFF
TRBV7-9	TRBJ2-3	few	NA	TGTGCCAGCAGCTCTTCGGGAGAGGTGGCAGATACGCAGTATTTT	CASSSSGEVADTQYF
TRBV25-1	TRBJ2-3	many	NA	TGTGCCAGCAGTGAGTACTATACTAGCACAGATACGCAGTATTTT	CASSEYYTSTDTQYF
TRBV7-9	TRBJ2-5	NA	NA	TGTGCCAGCAGCTTAGTACTTGTCGCACAAGAGACCCAGTACTTC	CASSLVLVAQETQYF
TRBV7-2	TRBJ1-2	few	NA	TGTGCCAGCAGCCTATACACTGGCTACACCTTC	CASSLYTGYTF
TRBV20-1	TRBJ2-3	many	TRBD2	TGCAGTGCTAATGAGGGGAGGGTTGCAGATACGCAGTATTTT	CSANEGRVADTQYF
TRBV11-2	TRBJ2-5	few	NA	TGTGCCAGCAGCTTATACAGATATGACCGGGGTGAAGAGACCCAGTACTTC	CASSLYRYDRGEETQYF
TRBV27	TRBJ1-1	NA	TRBD1	TGTGCCAGCTTTACAGGGGCCACTGAAGCTTTCTTT	CASFTGATEAFF
TRBV5-6	TRBJ2-1	few	NA	TGTGCCAGCAGCTTTAGGTTCGCCGGGACGTTACCCAATGAGCAGTTCTTC	CASSFRFAGTLPNEQFF
TRBV12-3/TRBV12-4	TRBJ2-7	few	TRBD2	TGTGCCAGCAGTCATCCAGTCTCCGGGACTAGCACCTACGAGCAGTACTTC	CASSHPVSGTSTYEQYF
TRBV3-1	TRBJ2-7	few	TRBD2	TGTGCCAGCAGCGGGCGGGAGTTCGAGCAGTACTTC	CASSGREFEQYF
TRBV7-9	TRBJ2-3	once	TRBD1	TGTGCCAGCAGCTTGACAGGGAAGAGCACAGATACGCAGTATTTT	CASSLTGKSTDTQYF
TRBV29-1	TRBJ2-7	NA	TRBD1	TGCAGCGTTGCCCAGGGACAGGGGGTCTACGAGCAGTACTTC	CSVAQGQGVYEQYF
TRBV29-1	TRBJ2-1	NA	TRBD2	TGCAGCGTAAGCGGGGGGAACTACAATGAGCAGTTCTTC	CSVSGGNYNEQFF
TRBV27	TRBJ1-1	few	TRBD1	TGTGCCAGCAGTTTCTCAAGGACTACAGGGGGGGACACTGAAGCTTTCTTT	CASSFSRTTGGDTEAFF
TRBV7-9	TRBJ2-1	NA	TRBD2	TGTGCCAGCAGGCGGACTAGCTACAATGAGCAGTTCTTC	CASRRTSYNEQFF
TRBV4-1	TRBJ1-5	NA	NA	TGCGCCAGCAGCCAAGTACCATATAGCAATCAGCCCCAGCATTTT	CASSQVPYSNQPQHF
TRBV12-3/TRBV12-4	TRBJ2-1	NA	TRBD2	TGTGCCAGCAGTTTCGTCACTCGAACTAGCGGGAGCTCCTACAATGAGCAGTTCTTC	CASSFVTRTSGSSYNEQFF
TRBV10-1	TRBJ2-1	NA	NA	TGCGCCAGCAGTGAGGAGGGATCCCCGAGCTCCTACAATGAGCAGTTCTTC	CASSEEGSPSSYNEQFF
TRBV7-8	TRBJ2-5	few	TRBD1	TGTGCCAGCAGCTTTCCAGAGACAGGGGGAACTCAAGAGACCCAGTACTTC	CASSFPETGGTQETQYF
TRBV20-1	TRBJ2-3	few	NA	TGCAGTGCTAGGGACACAGATACGCAGTATTTT	CSARDTDTQYF
TRBV7-6	TRBJ1-4	few	NA	TGTGCCAGCAGCATTCCCGCAGGTGAAGGAAAACTGTTTTTT	CASSIPAGEGKLFF
TRBV6-1	TRBJ1-4	NA	NA	TGTGCCAGCACCCCACTCGGTGGACCAACTAATGAAAAACTGTTTTTT	CASTPLGGPTNEKLFF
TRBV29-1	TRBJ2-7	few	TRBD1	TGCAGCGTAAGGACAGGGGGCCGGTACGAGCAGTACTTC	CSVRTGGRYEQYF
TRBV24-1	TRBJ2-3	NA	TRBD1	TGTGCCACCAGTGGTTTTTATGGGACAGAACTTTCGCAGTATTTT	CATSGFYGTELSQYF
TRBV6-1	TRBJ1-2	many	NA	TGTGCCAGCAGGGGGGACTTTAGCTTCTATGGCTACACCTTC	CASRGDFSFYGYTF
TRBV7-8	TRBJ2-7	NA	TRBD1	TGTGCCAGCAGCCCGTGGGCGGACAGGTACTCCTACGAGCAGTACTTC	CASSPWADRYSYEQYF
TRBV9	TRBJ2-1	once	NA	TGTGCCAGCAGCGTAGCTTTGGACAATGAGCAGTTCTTC	CASSVALDNEQFF
TRBV27	TRBJ2-2	NA	TRBD1	TGTGCCAGCAGTTTATGGGGGACAGGCAACACCGGGGAGCTGTTTTTT	CASSLWGTGNTGELFF
TRBV14	TRBJ2-5	NA	NA	TGTGCCAGCAGCCAAGACTTCACCAAAGAGACCCAGTACTTC	CASSQDFTKETQYF
TRBV12-3/TRBV12-4	TRBJ1-2	NA	NA	TGTGCCAGCAGGGGGAATGGCTACACCTTC	CASRGNGYTF
TRBV11-3	TRBJ2-7	few	TRBD2	TGTGCCAGCAGTGTAGCTAGCGGAAGTGCCTACGAGCAGTACTTC	CASSVASGSAYEQYF
TRBV4-2	TRBJ2-5	NA	TRBD2	TGTGCCAGCAGCCAAGAAAGGTTCGGGGGGATGAAGACCCAGTACTTC	CASSQERFGGMKTQYF
TRBV29-1	TRBJ2-5	many	NA	TGCAGCGTAGGAGGGTCGGAGCAGTACTTC	CSVGGSEQYF